The clone carrying this T cell receptor (beta chain) was recorded many times. The target antigen is unknown. This entry belongs to a study of human T cells and chemical hapten exposure. Study-wide background: Patch tests applied 0.01% DPC to the upper back, read at 6 days.

From the RACE reads, TCRdb called clonotypes with MiXCR, one entry per CDR3 protein. The table lists roughly 64,000 distinct CDR3 sequences, roughly 9.6% of them singletons, with roughly 2.3% in the top ten. Trimming took off 6 bases at V and 1 base at J, with 10 bases between the two ends. This CDR3 is built from 13 residues. Germline V lookup: CDR1 MNHEY, CDR2 SVGAGI. Study-wide points: TCRs exceeding 1 in 1000 frequency stayed unchanged with DPC sensitization. Significantly greater numbers of large CDR3 similarity clusters came from expanded TCRs than from controls.

Time point indicated: patch test 3, about 24 weeks after DPC sensitization. As to treatment: therapeutic diphenylcyclopropenone sensitization with weekly scalp DPC. Sequencing was performed on whole blood, taken in connection with sensitization to the hapten diphenylcyclopropenone (DPC). The TCR sequence derives from a woman between 25 and 40 years old with alopecia areata. Some clones in this sample may be carry-over from other donors' samples. The V gene is TRBV6-5, the J gene TRBJ2-7, with D hard to call. This CDR3 is CASSRTASYEQYF. The CDR3 DNA follows: TGTGCCAGCAGCAGGACGGCTTCCTACGAGCAGTACTTC.